This T cell receptor beta chain was documented in a study of cytomegalovirus exposure and HLA in healthy donors. A remark on this clone: Its antigen is currently unknown.

Whole-study results and caveats: Later work found most CMV-associated TCR beta chains apparently HLA-restricted.

The CDR3 is made up of 13 amino acids. Germline V CDR1 and CDR2: LNHDA, SQIVND (reference sequence). The germline V and J ends were trimmed by 6 bases and 0 bases, with 6 bases remaining between them. The PCR contained 60 Vbeta and 13 Jbeta primers. In the authors' methods: It was a later analysis that counted about 80 million unique TCR beta chains, of which some 9.9 million were shared. Generated by immunoSEQ multiplex PCR, the TCRdb table keeps only in-frame clones and is missing some. The V and J calls and the clone size are those of that table, but D and trimming were determined from the DNA. The sample records 150,000 to 200,000 clones, 60% to 80% being singletons.

The chain has TRBV19 and TRBJ1-3, with D hard to call. The TCR was taken from a male donor in good health and CMV-seronegative. Source material: PBMCs. CDR3 region: CASRSFSGNTIYF. The CDR3 DNA follows: TGTGCCAGTAGGTCCTTCTCTGGAAACACCATATATTTT.